These 15 T cell receptor beta chains originate from one sample sequenced in a study of Graves' ophthalmopathy and Graves' hyperthyroidism. Amplification from RNA transcripts yielded the TCR beta CDR3 regions. Scientists carried out first-round RT-PCR using HTBI primers and then a second-round multiplex PCR. TCRdb redid the calling of the multiplex PCR reads with MiXCR, one entry per CDR3 protein. The table has about 590,000 distinct CDR3 sequences, less than 45% seen once. What was sequenced was peripheral blood or thyroid tissue (not recorded which). These receptors were obtained from an adult man with Graves' hyperthyroidism.

In this sample, this clonotype turned up many times. This chain links TRBV15 with TRBJ1-6; D is unclear. Trimming stripped 1 base from V and 0 bases from J, with 10 bases between. This CDR3 contains 17 residues. Germline lookup yields CDR1 LNHNV and CDR2 YYDKDF (reference sequence). The CDR3 DNA follows: TGTGCCACCAGCAGAGTCCGAGGGAGCTCCTATAATTCACCCCTCCACTTT. Translated, it gives CATSRVRGSSYNSPLHF. Drawing the rest from reference TRBV15 and TRBJ1-6, the complete variable domain is DAMVIQNPRYQVTQFGKPVTLSCSQTLNHNVMYWYQQKSSQAPKLLFHYYDKDFNNEADTPDNFQSRRPNTSFCFLDIRSPGLGDTAMYLCATSRVRGSSYNSPLHFGNGTRLTVT.

The V call is TRBV7-3, the J call TRBJ2-7, with 7 bases that match TRBD1. V lost 11 bases to trimming and J lost 3 bases; unmatched junction nucleotides: 13. The CDR3 covers 14 residues. Looked up from germline, CDR1 is SGHTA and CDR2 is FQGTGA. CDR3 residues: CAWRRPGQHYEQYF. The CDR3 DNA reads as TGTGCCTGGAGGAGGCCGGGACAGCACTACGAGCAGTACTTC.

CDR3 in amino acids: CSARGGASVTDTQYF. The CDR3 DNA reads TGCAGTGCTAGAGGCGGCGCGTCCGTCACAGATACGCAGTATTTT. The chain employs TRBV20-1 and TRBJ2-3; D unresolved. Trimming removed 1 base at V and 2 bases at J, with 13 bases between. The CDR3 sequence is 15 residues long. The germline V gene encodes CDR1 DFQATT and CDR2 SNEGSKA (reference sequence).

Details on this clonotype: Given a much more abundant clone one base away, this may be a read error. J is TRBJ2-2 and V is TRBV12-3 or TRBV12-4, with no clear D. This CDR3 has 17 residues. V lost 7 bases, J lost 0 bases, and 18 bases lay in between. The CDR3 sequence is CASTFRFGIPNTGELFF. In nucleotides, the CDR3 is TGTGCCAGCACCTTCCGGTTTGGGATACCGAACACCGGGGAGCTGTTTTTT.

This clonotype has a handful of counts. The chain is built from TRBV24-1 and TRBJ2-1; 11 bases map to TRBD2. Trimming cost V 5 bases and J 10 bases; bases outside gene matches: 0. The CDR3 sequence is 12 residues long. The V gene's germline CDR1 is KGHDR and CDR2 SFDVKD. The DNA of the CDR3 is TGTGCCACCAGTGGACTAGCGGGAGAGCAGTTCTTC. Its protein is CATSGLAGEQFF.

A note on this clonotype: The junction departs from germline at one end; a sequencing error may be responsible. DNA of the CDR3: TGTGCCAGCAGTTACGCACACAGGGGCACTGAAGCTTTC. Protein: CASSYAHRGTEAF. V usage is TRBV12-3 or TRBV12-4 and J usage is TRBJ2-6; TRBD1 agrees at 7 bases. The CDR3 extends over 13 amino acids.

The gene calls are TRBV20-1 and TRBJ2-6; D is possibly TRBD2 (5 bases). Germline assignment: CDR1 DFQATT and CDR2 SNEGSKA (reference sequence). V was clipped by 6 bases and J by 0 bases, with 15 bases between them. The CDR3 runs 16 residues. The CDR3 region is CSARGPPSSGANVLTF. DNA of the CDR3: TGCAGTGCCCGCGGGCCTCCGAGCTCTGGGGCCAACGTCCTGACTTTC.

This clonotype was seen at least ten times. This chain uses TRBV7-9 with TRBJ1-2; TRBD1 agrees at 9 bases. V was pared by 2 bases and J by 8 bases, with 6 bases of the junction left unmatched. From germline, CDR1 is SEHNR and CDR2 FQNEAQ (reference sequence). The CDR3 is made up of 14 amino acids. The DNA for the CDR3 is TGTGCCAGCAGCTTAATAGGGACAGGGCGCGGCTACACCTTC. This codes for CASSLIGTGRGYTF.

To note about this clonotype: The germline gene is not matched at one end of the junction; a read error may be the cause. This chain joins TRBV6-5 and TRBJ2-6; 10 bases line up with TRBD1. Germline V gene lookup returns CDR1 MNHEY and CDR2 SVGAGI. The CDR3 loop spans 14 amino acids. CDR3 in DNA: TGTGCCAGCAGTCCACGGACAGGGGGCAACGTCCTGACTTTC. Protein sequence: CASSPRTGGNVLTF.

The CDR3 DNA reads as TGTGCCAGCCGCGAAGGGCTCATGAACACTGAAGCTTTCTTT. This sequence encodes CASREGLMNTEAFF. This chain connects TRBV11-2 to TRBJ1-1; D remains ambiguous. CDR1 is SGHAT and CDR2 is FQNNGV in the germline V gene. The ends were cut back, 8 bases at V and 0 bases at J, with 13 bases in the middle. The CDR3 covers 14 residues.

The chain joins TRBV7-2 to TRBJ2-7, with a possible D match to TRBD1 (5 bases). The V end was cut by 5 bases, the J end by 7 bases, with 15 bases between. This CDR3 comprises 13 residues. CDR1 is SGHTA and CDR2 is FQGNSA in the germline V gene. Here the CDR3 DNA reads TGTGCCAGCAGCGGGGCCCTTTACAATGAGCAGTACTTC. Amino acids: CASSGALYNEQYF.

A remark on this clonotype: One end of the junction is discordant with germline, which a read error may explain. The chain couples TRBV7-7 to TRBJ2-5; the match to TRBD1 covers 7 bases. Germline CDR1 SSHAT, CDR2 FNYEAQ (reference sequence). This CDR3 is built from 14 residues. CDR3 residues: CASSTTGFERTQYF. The DNA of the CDR3 is TGTGCTAGCAGCACGACAGGGTTCGAGAGGACCCAGTACTTC.

This sequence joins TRBV12-3 or TRBV12-4 and TRBJ1-5, with 7 bases lining up with TRBD1. The CDR3 runs 16 residues. The trim removed 9 bases at V and 3 bases at J, leaving 14 bases unmatched. CDR3 nucleotide sequence: TGTGCCAGTAGTATAGGCAGGGGGATAGACAATCAGCCCCAGCATTTT. Translated: CASSIGRGIDNQPQHF.

The chain is built from TRBV7-8 and TRBJ1-3; 10 bases map to TRBD1. Germline V lookup: CDR1 SGHVS, CDR2 FQNEAQ. V lost 5 bases to trimming and J lost 7 bases; unmatched junction nucleotides: 5. There are 14 residues in the CDR3. The CDR3 sequence is CASSQGTGENTIYF. CDR3 DNA sequence: TGTGCCAGCAGCCAAGGGACAGGGGAGAACACCATATATTTT.

This clonotype has at least ten counts. V gene TRBV12-3 or TRBV12-4 combines with J gene TRBJ1-2; 8 bases are a match to TRBD1. Unmatched junction bases numbered 14, after V lost 7 bases and J lost 4 bases. The CDR3 loop spans 16 amino acids. CDR3 sequence (DNA): TGTGCCAGCAAACGAGCCGGGACAGGCGAGACCTATGGCTACACCTTC. This translates into CASKRAGTGETYGYTF.